The 30 T cell receptor beta chains in this list originate from one sample, sequenced in a study of blood T cell repertoires in COVID-19. Sequencing used immunoSEQ multiplex PCR; TCRdb keeps in-frame clones, though not all of them. Among about 380,000 clones listed, 85% were seen once. The sample was peripheral blood. These receptor sequences come from a young woman with acute or convalescent COVID-19.

In its sample, this clone was seen a few times. CDR3 sequence (DNA): TGTGCCAGCAGTACAGGCAGTTACTATGGCTACACCTTC. Its translation is CASSTGSYYGYTF. The chain couples TRBV6-5 to TRBJ1-2; weak D call: TRBD1 (5 bases). CDR1 is MNHEY and CDR2 is SVGAGI in the germline V gene. The CDR3 has 13 amino acids. Trimming removed 5 bases from V and 3 bases from J, with 10 bases in between.

Here the CDR3 reads CASSLGGYGNTIYF. The CDR3 nucleotides are TGCGCCAGCAGCTTGGGGGGCTATGGAAACACCATATATTTT. This chain links TRBV5-1 with TRBJ1-3, with D perhaps matching TRBD1 (5 bases). Deletions cut 0 bases from V and 3 bases from J, with 7 bases between. This CDR3 comprises 14 residues. The V gene's germline CDR1 is SGHRS and CDR2 YFSETQ. Full variable domain (rest looked up from reference TRBV5-1 and TRBJ1-3): KAGVTQTPRYLIKTRGQQVTLSCSPISGHRSVSWYQQTPGQGLQFLFEYFSETQRNKGNFPGRFSGRQFSNSRSEMNVSTLELGDSALYLCASSLGGYGNTIYFGEGSWLTVV.

The V and J genes are TRBV3-1 (or the pseudogene TRBV3-2) and TRBJ2-4; 7 bases agree with TRBD2. The V gene's germline CDR1 is LGHDT and CDR2 YNNKEL (reference sequence). The CDR3 is made up of 12 amino acids. The V gene end was trimmed by 4 bases and the J gene end by 15 bases; junction bases not matched to a gene: 9. The CDR3 reads CASSLGEGGRYF. Written as DNA, the CDR3 is TGTGCCAGCAGCCTGGGGGAGGGCGGTAGGTACTTC.

The chain has TRBV28 and TRBJ1-3; perhaps TRBD1 as D (6 bases). CDR3 size: 14 residues. Germline values: CDR1 MDHEN, CDR2 SYDVKM. V dropped 6 bases and J dropped 6 bases, with 15 bases sitting between them. CDR3 sequence (DNA): TGTGCCAGCAGACCGGGGGGGCCCCAAAACACCATATATTTT. Translated, it gives CASRPGGPQNTIYF.

The chain carries TRBV28 and TRBJ1-1; perhaps TRBD1 as D (6 bases). The CDR3 has 13 residues. Trimming removed 8 bases at V and 2 bases at J, with 12 bases between. Per the germline V gene, CDR1 is MDHEN and CDR2 is SYDVKM. This chain's CDR3 is CASQDSINTEAFF. DNA for the CDR3: TGTGCCAGCCAGGACAGCATTAACACTGAAGCTTTCTTT.

The CDR3 here is CAWSGTSRVAIYF. CDR3 coding DNA: TGTGCCTGGAGTGGGACCTCCAGGGTGGCCATATATTTT. V is TRBV30 and J is TRBJ1-3, with D possibly TRBD1 on 5 matching bases. V lost 1 base and J 11 bases, leaving 15 bases between the germline ends. CDR1 is GTSNPN, CDR2 SVGIG, per germline (reference sequence). The length of the CDR3 is 13 residues.

This chain joins TRBV7-9 and TRBJ1-1; D ambiguous. CDR3 size: 13 residues. Deletions cut 3 bases from V and 3 bases from J, with 8 bases between. The germline gives CDR1 SEHNR, CDR2 FQNEAQ (reference sequence). The CDR3 coding sequence is TGTGCCAGCAGCTTTAAGGAGTACACTGAAGCTTTCTTT. Translated, it gives CASSFKEYTEAFF.

The V call is TRBV5-1, the J call TRBJ2-5, with D perhaps matching TRBD2 (6 bases). Germline V gene sequence: CDR1 SGHRS, CDR2 YFSETQ. This CDR3 comprises 14 residues. Trimming stripped 7 bases from V and 5 bases from J, with 18 bases between. Here the CDR3 reads CASDLGTGEETQYF. CDR3 DNA: TGCGCCAGCGACCTCGGGACGGGGGAGGAGACCCAGTACTTC.

The chain links TRBV2 to TRBJ2-3; no reliable D call. Trimming cost V 3 bases and J 1 base, with 8 bases left between them. The CDR3 extends over 14 amino acids. Germline CDR1 reads SNHLY; CDR2 reads FYNNEI. The CDR3 sequence is CASSDRIGTDTQYF. The DNA for the CDR3 is TGTGCCAGCAGTGACAGGATTGGCACAGATACGCAGTATTTT.

The V and J genes are TRBV19 and TRBJ1-1, with D possibly matching TRBD1 (5 bases). The germline V and J ends were trimmed by 8 bases and 2 bases, with 21 bases remaining between them. The germline gives CDR1 LNHDA, CDR2 SQIVND (reference sequence). The CDR3 length is 16 residues. CDR3 protein: CASATTATLLNTEAFF. The CDR3 nucleotides are TGTGCCAGTGCAACGACAGCGACACTATTAAACACTGAAGCTTTCTTT.

This rearrangement joins TRBV7-2 to TRBJ2-7, with TRBD2 matching over 7 bases. CDR1 and CDR2 (germline): SGHTA, FQGNSA. This CDR3 has 15 amino acids. J gave up 5 bases and V 0 bases, and 7 bases lay outside the gene matches. The CDR3 protein is CASSLALIGGDEQYF. For the CDR3, the DNA is TGTGCCAGCAGCTTAGCGCTAATTGGGGGGGACGAGCAGTACTTC.

The V and J genes are TRBV6-5 and TRBJ2-2; no firm D call. The germline V and J ends were trimmed by 7 bases and 6 bases, with 15 bases remaining between them. There are 14 residues in the CDR3. The germline V gene encodes CDR1 MNHEY and CDR2 SVGAGI. In nucleotides, the CDR3 is TGTGCCAGCAACGTCCTGAGGATCCCCGGGGAGCTGTTTTTT. Translating gives CASNVLRIPGELFF.

This chain joins TRBV11-1 and TRBJ1-2, with D possibly being TRBD1 (6 bases). Germline loops: CDR1 SGHAT, CDR2 FQDESV (reference sequence). This CDR3 spans 13 amino acids. The ends were cut back, 5 bases at V and 8 bases at J, with 15 bases in the middle. CDR3 DNA: TGTGCCAGCAGCCCGACAGGCGGGTACGGCTACACCTTC. It translates to CASSPTGGYGYTF.

The genes are TRBV28 and TRBJ1-4; 8 bases match TRBD1. CDR1 and CDR2 (germline): MDHEN, SYDVKM. This CDR3 contains 17 residues. V gave up 10 bases and J gave up 3 bases; unmatched junction bases: 16. This chain's CDR3 is CATTADRDVQANEKLFF. The CDR3 bases are TGTGCCACCACCGCGGACAGGGATGTCCAAGCTAATGAAAAACTGTTTTTT. The whole variable domain, remainder taken from reference TRBV28 and TRBJ1-4, is DVKVTQSSRYLVKRTGEKVFLECVQDMDHENMFWYRQDPGLGLRLIYFSYDVKMKEKGDIPEGYSVSREKKERFSLILESASTNQTSMYLCATTADRDVQANEKLFFGSGTQLSVL.

The rearrangement uses TRBV9 and TRBJ1-2, with TRBD1 matching 10 bases. CDR3 size: 16 residues. The J segment lost 7 bases and the V segment lost 3 bases, leaving 12 bases of the junction unmatched. Germline values: CDR1 SGDLS, CDR2 YYNGEE. The CDR3 nucleotides are TGTGCCAGCAGCGAGACTCCGGACAGGGGGGCCATTGGCTACACCTTC. Encoded protein: CASSETPDRGAIGYTF.

The V call is TRBV2, the J call TRBJ2-1; no firm D call. Trimming took off 8 bases at V and 0 bases at J, with 11 bases between the two ends. The CDR3 has 14 residues. Germline loops: CDR1 SNHLY, CDR2 FYNNEI. The DNA for the CDR3 is TGTGCCAGCGAGCGAGGTTACTCCTACAATGAGCAGTTCTTC. It codes for CASERGYSYNEQFF.

This clone was counted between two and nine times. The chain combines TRBV28 with TRBJ1-4; D is perhaps TRBD1 (5 bases). Germline V gene data show CDR1 as MDHEN and CDR2 as SYDVKM. Trimming removed 7 bases at V and 5 bases at J, with 11 bases between. The CDR3 runs 13 residues. The CDR3 sequence is CASKRTRNEKLFF. Here the CDR3 DNA reads TGTGCCAGCAAAAGGACAAGAAATGAAAAACTGTTTTTT.

The chain recombines TRBV2 with TRBJ2-4; 7 nucleotides match TRBD1. With 6 bases clipped from V and 0 bases from J, the junction kept 5 bases outside the gene matches. Germline CDR1 and CDR2: SNHLY and FYNNEI. CDR3 length: 15 amino acids. The CDR3 reads CASRGDSPAKNIQYF. As DNA, the CDR3 is TGTGCCAGCAGGGGGGACAGTCCAGCCAAAAACATTCAGTACTTC.

This chain connects TRBV5-6 to TRBJ1-2, with 7 bases fitting TRBD1. Germline values: CDR1 SGHDT, CDR2 YYEEEE. This CDR3 is 15 amino acids long. J gave up 6 bases and V 0 bases, and 8 bases lay outside the gene matches. This CDR3 reads CASSLAIKGADGYTF. In DNA form, the CDR3 reads TGTGCCAGCAGCTTGGCCATTAAGGGGGCGGATGGCTACACCTTC.

V and J are TRBV7-8 and TRBJ2-1; D gene uncertain. Germline lookup yields CDR1 SGHVS and CDR2 FQNEAQ. This CDR3 spans 13 amino acids. Trimming removed 1 base at V and 9 bases at J, with 10 bases between. CDR3 in DNA: TGTGCCAGCAGCTTAGATTCTAGAGGTGAGCAGTTCTTC. It encodes CASSLDSRGEQFF.

The rearrangement joins TRBV7-9 to TRBJ2-7; TRBD2 agrees at 8 bases. The CDR3 is made up of 15 amino acids. CDR1 SEHNR and CDR2 FQNEAQ come from the germline V gene (reference sequence). V shed 5 bases, J shed 7 bases, and the junction held 13 bases outside the gene matches. CDR3 amino acids: CASSPRGGLGTEQYF. The CDR3 bases are TGTGCCAGCAGCCCCCGCGGGGGGTTGGGCACGGAGCAGTACTTC.

The chain joins TRBV5-1 to TRBJ2-1; 10 bases fit TRBD1. The germline V gene encodes CDR1 SGHRS and CDR2 YFSETQ. The CDR3 contains 18 residues. V lost 2 bases and J lost 6; bases outside the gene matches: 14. In nucleotides, the CDR3 is TGCGCCAGCAGCTTAAACCGGGACAGGGGCCTGCGAGGCAATGAGCAGTTCTTC. Amino acid sequence: CASSLNRDRGLRGNEQFF.

The chain recombines TRBV2 with TRBJ2-5; 12 nucleotides line up with TRBD2. V lost 6 bases to trimming and J lost 5 bases; unmatched junction nucleotides: 7. CDR1 SNHLY and CDR2 FYNNEI come from the germline V gene. The CDR3 is made up of 15 amino acids. The CDR3 here is CASRNGLAGTETQYF. CDR3 DNA sequence: TGTGCCAGCAGGAATGGACTAGCGGGGACGGAGACCCAGTACTTC.

The V gene is TRBV5-5, the J gene TRBJ2-1; 10 bases align to TRBD2. The CDR3 runs 15 residues. V was pared by 0 bases and J by 9 bases, with 6 bases of the junction left unmatched. The germline V gene has CDR1 SGHKS and CDR2 YYEKEE (reference sequence). CDR3: CASSLVLAGSREQFF. The CDR3 DNA reads TGTGCCAGCAGCTTGGTACTAGCGGGGTCCCGTGAGCAGTTCTTC.

The chain has TRBV9 and TRBJ1-6; D is undetermined. The CDR3 covers 12 residues. Trimming removed 3 bases from V and 6 bases from J, with 4 bases in between. The germline V gene has CDR1 SGDLS and CDR2 YYNGEE. The CDR3 spells CASSAVNSPLHF. Here the CDR3 DNA reads TGTGCCAGCAGCGCGGTTAATTCACCCCTCCACTTT.

This chain uses TRBV19 with TRBJ1-1; TRBD1 matches at 9 bases. This CDR3 comprises 15 residues. CDR1 and CDR2 (germline): LNHDA, SQIVND (reference sequence). V shed 3 bases, J shed 3 bases, and the junction held 5 bases outside the gene matches. The CDR3 region is CASSIWTGEYTEAFF. The CDR3 coding sequence is TGTGCCAGTAGTATCTGGACAGGGGAGTACACTGAAGCTTTCTTT.

The V and J genes are TRBV9 and TRBJ1-4, with D perhaps matching TRBD1 (5 bases). Germline V gene data show CDR1 as SGDLS and CDR2 as YYNGEE. Trimming shortened V by 4 bases and J by 3 bases, and 16 bases separated the two germline ends. The CDR3 loop spans 16 amino acids. The CDR3 nucleotides read TGTGCCAGCAGCCCTTATATGGACACCGCTAATGAAAAACTGTTTTTT. As protein: CASSPYMDTANEKLFF.

The chain couples TRBV5-6 to TRBJ1-3; tentatively, D is TRBD1 (6 bases). V dropped 4 bases and J dropped 0 bases, with 11 bases sitting between them. The CDR3 runs to 15 residues. CDR1 is SGHDT and CDR2 is YYEEEE in the germline V gene. For the CDR3, the DNA is TGTGCCAGCAGCCTGGGACATTCCTCTGGAAACACCATATATTTT. Amino acids: CASSLGHSSGNTIYF.

This chain connects TRBV6-5 to TRBJ1-1, with D unresolved. The V end was cut by 8 bases, the J end by 0 bases, with 10 bases between. Germline loops: CDR1 MNHEY, CDR2 SVGAGI. The CDR3 extends over 13 amino acids. The CDR3 is CASGTAMNTEAFF. As DNA, the CDR3 is TGTGCCAGCGGAACAGCCATGAACACTGAAGCTTTCTTT.

In its sample, this clone was seen once. This rearrangement joins TRBV11-2 to TRBJ1-2; 7 bases are shared with TRBD1. The germline CDR1 and CDR2 sequences are SGHAT and FQNNGV. V was clipped by 1 base and J by 4 bases; unmatched bases: 3. CDR3 length: 14 amino acids. The CDR3 reads CASSLAGTVYGYTF. The CDR3 nucleotides are TGTGCCAGCAGCTTAGCAGGGACAGTCTATGGCTACACCTTC.